This is a list of T cell receptor beta chains from one sample in a study of regulatory T cells in long-lasting Graves disease. TCRdb re-analysed the multiplex PCR reads in MiXCR, keeping a single row per CDR3 protein. Of over 500,000 distinct CDR3 sequences in the sample, about 16% were seen once. These sequences were also reported in another study, on T cells in Graves' hyperthyroidism and ophthalmopathy.

This specimen consisted of peripheral blood mononuclear cells (PBMCs), obtained at new diagnosis, from a patient treated with antithyroid drugs. Receptors were obtained from a young man with Graves disease. Each CDR3 is given with its conserved first and last residue. A D gene is named only where the DNA matches it firmly. Clone size is not always given. Where it is, it says once, few, many or a class for expanded clones.

j_call v_call d_call clone_size cdr3_aa cdr3_nt
TRBJ2-7 TRBV29-1 TRBD2 many CSVRLATSYEQYF TGCAGCGTACGACTAGCGACGTCCTACGAGCAGTACTTC
TRBJ1-1 TRBV30 TRBD1 few CAWSVRWVGQGDTEAFF TGTGCCTGGAGTGTAAGGTGGGTAGGACAGGGTGACACTGAAGCTTTCTTT
TRBJ2-7 TRBV20-1 TRBD2 many CSADIAGASYEQYF TGCAGTGCTGATATAGCGGGAGCGTCCTACGAGCAGTACTTC
TRBJ1-4 TRBV20-1 NA few CSARDGQHATNEKLFF TGCAGTGCTAGAGATGGACAGCACGCAACTAATGAAAAACTGTTTTTT
TRBJ1-1 TRBV27 NA few CASSKGQRGTEAFF TGTGCCAGCTCAAAGGGACAACGGGGGACTGAAGCTTTCTTT
TRBJ2-6 TRBV6-2/TRBV6-3 NA NA CASSPSWSRTSSGANVLTF TGTGCCAGCAGTCCGAGTTGGTCACGGACGAGCTCTGGGGCCAACGTCCTGACTTTC
TRBJ2-7 TRBV7-9 NA few CAGSTWAGSSYEQYF TGTGCCGGCAGCACATGGGCGGGATCCTCCTACGAGCAGTACTTC
TRBJ2-1 TRBV27 TRBD2 many CASSSGLAGADEQFF TGTGCCAGCAGTTCGGGACTAGCGGGAGCGGATGAGCAGTTCTTC
TRBJ2-2 TRBV6-2/TRBV6-3 TRBD2 NA CASSGTSGRWTGELFF TGTGCCAGCAGTGGGACTAGCGGGAGGTGGACCGGGGAGCTGTTTTTT
TRBJ2-7 TRBV6-2/TRBV6-3 NA NA CASTEDSLTYEQYF TGTGCCAGCACCGAGGACTCCTTGACCTACGAGCAGTACTTC
TRBJ2-1 TRBV20-1 NA NA CSARLATEQFF TGCAGTGCTAGACTAGCGACTGAGCAGTTCTTC
TRBJ2-3 TRBV2 TRBD2 many CASSISGASTDTQYF TGTGCCAGCAGTATTAGCGGGGCTAGCACAGATACGCAGTATTTT
TRBJ2-7 TRBV12-3/TRBV12-4 TRBD2 many CASSLYLSASGDYEQYF TGTGCCAGCAGTTTATATCTGTCGGCTAGCGGAGACTACGAGCAGTACTTC
TRBJ2-7 TRBV2 TRBD1 many CASSEDWTGVLYEQYF TGTGCCAGCAGTGAAGATTGGACAGGGGTGCTCTACGAGCAGTACTTC
TRBJ2-7 TRBV28 NA NA CASSLFGAQYEQYF TGTGCCAGCAGTTTATTTGGGGCACAATACGAGCAGTACTTC
TRBJ2-7 TRBV6-4 NA NA CASSGQVYEQYF TGTGCCAGCAGTGGACAAGTCTACGAGCAGTACTTC
TRBJ2-4 TRBV9 NA few CASSADLAQRGNIQYF TGTGCCAGCAGCGCGGATCTCGCCCAGAGGGGAAACATTCAGTACTTC
TRBJ2-7 TRBV12-3/TRBV12-4 NA few CASRPDRNPYEQYF TGTGCCAGCAGACCTGACAGGAACCCCTACGAGCAGTACTTC
TRBJ1-2 TRBV30 TRBD1 NA CAWSGVGTGGGYTF TGTGCCTGGAGTGGCGTCGGGACAGGTGGTGGCTACACCTTC
TRBJ2-3 TRBV7-9 NA NA CASSPEGRADTQYF TGTGCCAGCAGCCCCGAAGGTCGAGCAGATACGCAGTATTTT
TRBJ2-1 TRBV7-6 NA NA CASSPTTGSGTSALGEQFF TGTGCCAGCAGCCCGACGACAGGGTCCGGGACTAGTGCCTTGGGTGAGCAGTTCTTC
TRBJ2-5 TRBV28 NA many CASIGETQYF TGTGCCAGCATAGGGGAGACCCAGTACTTC
TRBJ1-1 TRBV6-1 NA few CASRITRYTEAFF TGTGCCAGCAGGATAACCCGGTACACTGAAGCTTTCTTT
TRBJ2-1 TRBV7-9 TRBD1 NA CASSLGTGVGHNEQFF TGTGCCAGCAGCTTAGGGACAGGGGTCGGACACAATGAGCAGTTCTTC
TRBJ1-1 TRBV28 NA many CASRPSVSGTEAFF TGTGCCAGCCGGCCCTCGGTCTCAGGGACTGAAGCTTTCTTT
TRBJ1-6 TRBV19 TRBD1 NA CASAGTGHSPLHF TGTGCCAGTGCCGGGACAGGGCATTCACCCCTCCACTTT
TRBJ2-7 TRBV9 TRBD2 many CASSVGLAGTYEQYF TGTGCCAGCAGCGTAGGGCTAGCGGGAACATACGAGCAGTACTTC
TRBJ1-1 TRBV19 NA NA CASSYEGIGGDTEAFF TGTGCCAGTAGTTACGAAGGGATAGGGGGGGACACTGAAGCTTTCTTT
TRBJ2-7 TRBV10-3 TRBD1 many CAIRGYRDRGSYEQYF TGTGCCATCAGGGGGTACCGGGACAGGGGGTCCTACGAGCAGTACTTC
TRBJ1-5 TRBV6-1 NA NA CASSEGGGHRQPQHF TGTGCCAGCAGTGAAGGAGGGGGGCATCGTCAGCCCCAGCATTTT
TRBJ2-7 TRBV7-2 NA many CASSVGPDSSYEQYF TGTGCCAGCAGCGTCGGGCCCGACAGCTCCTACGAGCAGTACTTC
TRBJ2-1 TRBV5-1 TRBD2 once CASSLDREETQFF TGCGCCAGCAGCTTGGACCGGGAGGAGACCCAGTTCTTC
TRBJ2-4 TRBV18 TRBD2 many CASSPRREHDIQYF TGTGCCAGCTCACCACGGCGGGAGCACGACATTCAGTACTTC
TRBJ2-5 TRBV11-2 NA NA CASSTDRQETQYF TGTGCCAGCAGCACTGACAGGCAAGAGACCCAGTACTTC
TRBJ1-5 TRBV28 NA NA CASSLAGGGLNQPQHF TGTGCCAGCAGTTTAGCGGGGGGCGGGTTGAATCAGCCCCAGCATTTT
TRBJ1-5 TRBV20-1 NA many CSATPSDGNQPQHF TGCAGTGCTACCCCCTCTGACGGCAATCAGCCCCAGCATTTT
TRBJ2-4 TRBV5-8 TRBD1 few CASSSGQGNIQYF TGTGCCAGCAGCTCGGGACAGGGAAACATTCAGTACTTC
TRBJ2-5 TRBV20-1 TRBD1 NA CSARETGVETQYF TGCAGTGCTAGGGAGACAGGGGTGGAGACCCAGTACTTC
TRBJ2-1 TRBV14 NA NA CASSLIQGASYNEQFF TGTGCCAGCAGCCTAATACAAGGAGCGTCCTACAATGAGCAGTTCTTC
TRBJ2-1 TRBV7-2 TRBD2 NA CASRKLAGAHNEQFF TGTGCCAGCAGGAAACTAGCGGGAGCTCACAATGAGCAGTTCTTC
TRBJ2-5 TRBV20-1 NA NA CSAQRFSQETQYF TGCAGTGCCCAGAGGTTTAGTCAAGAGACCCAGTACTTC
TRBJ1-1 TRBV5-6 NA once CASSLGGVSTEAFF TGTGCCAGCAGCCTTGGTGGGGTAAGCACTGAAGCTTTCTTT